The 15 T cell receptor beta chains below were found in one sample sequenced in a study of T-cell reconstitution after alpha-beta-depleted transplantation in children. Preparation of the TCRbeta library used unique molecular identifiers. TCRdb recomputed calls from the PCR reads with MiXCR, one row per CDR3 protein. Here the sample spans 200,000 to 250,000 distinct CDR3 sequences, approximately 10% being singletons. The sequencing here drew on PBMCs, taken before TCRalphabeta/CD19-depleted stem cell transplant. These receptor sequences come from a child younger than two with acute myeloid leukemia, due to receive a stem cell transplant.

The CDR3 DNA is TGTGCCAGTAGCCCCCGGGACGGGGTAAATCAGCCCCAGCATTTT. Its protein product is CASSPRDGVNQPQHF. This chain connects TRBV19 to TRBJ1-5; D is possibly TRBD1 (5 bases). This CDR3 has 15 residues. From germline, CDR1 is LNHDA and CDR2 SQIVND (reference sequence). The V end lost 6 bases, the J end lost 4 bases, and 16 bases lay between the germline ends.

This clonotype has a count of ten or more. The rearrangement uses TRBV6-2 or TRBV6-3 and TRBJ1-2; D may be TRBD1 (5 bases). V dropped 6 bases and J dropped 8 bases, with 13 bases sitting between them. Germline CDR1 and CDR2: MNHEY and SVGEGT. The length of the CDR3 is 12 residues. The CDR3 bases are TGTGCCAGCAGCCGTCGCAGGGACGGCTACACCTTC. As protein: CASSRRRDGYTF.

This clonotype was counted many times. The chain carries TRBV5-1 and TRBJ1-5, with 7 bases identical to TRBD1. The germline V gene has CDR1 SGHRS and CDR2 YFSETQ. The junction had 4 bases not matched to a gene; V was cut back by 0 bases and J by 7 bases. This CDR3 contains 14 residues. The CDR3: CASSLGGGSQPQHF. In DNA form, the CDR3 reads TGCGCCAGCAGCTTGGGAGGGGGCAGCCAGCCCCAGCATTTT.

J is TRBJ2-3 and V is TRBV6-2 or TRBV6-3; 14 bases are shared with TRBD2. J was trimmed by 4 bases and V by 6 bases; bases with no gene match: 6. CDR3 length equals 16 residues. Germline CDR1 is MNHEY and CDR2 is SVGEGT. The CDR3 region has the DNA TGTGCCAGCAGCTACGGGACTAGCGGGAGACCAGATACGCAGTATTTT. Its protein is CASSYGTSGRPDTQYF.

This sequence joins TRBV12-3 or TRBV12-4 and TRBJ2-1, with 8 nucleotides matching TRBD1. With 4 bases clipped from V and 1 base from J, the junction kept 3 bases outside the gene matches. This CDR3 is 15 amino acids long. As DNA, the CDR3 is TGTGCCAGCAGTTCAAGGACAGGGTCCTACAATGAGCAGTTCTTC. Protein product: CASSSRTGSYNEQFF.

The rearrangement uses TRBV19 and TRBJ2-4; 7 bases are a match to TRBD1. The V gene end was trimmed by 5 bases and the J gene end by 7 bases; junction bases not matched to a gene: 8. The germline V gene has CDR1 LNHDA and CDR2 SQIVND (reference sequence). The CDR3 is 14 amino acids. Here the CDR3 reads CASSVSVRGNIQYF. The DNA for the CDR3 is TGTGCCAGTAGTGTGTCCGTCAGGGGGAACATTCAGTACTTC.

This clonotype was seen repeatedly, ten times or more. The V and J genes are TRBV20-1 and TRBJ1-5; TRBD1 might be the D (5 bases). The ends were cut back, 6 bases at V and 4 bases at J, with 13 bases in the middle. This CDR3 is built from 13 residues. Germline V lookup: CDR1 DFQATT, CDR2 SNEGSKA (reference sequence). The CDR3 sequence: CSATGPNNQPQHF. The CDR3 nucleotides are TGCAGTGCGACGGGGCCTAATAATCAGCCCCAGCATTTT.

This clonotype has a count of ten or more. The CDR3 here is CASSPQNTGELFF. DNA of the CDR3: TGTGCCAGCAGTCCCCAGAACACCGGGGAGCTGTTTTTT. The rearrangement uses TRBV12-3 or TRBV12-4 and TRBJ2-2; D uncertain. This CDR3 has 13 residues. Trimming took 5 bases from V and 1 from J, leaving 5 bases between them.

This clonotype was detected ten times or more. The chain has TRBV20-1 and TRBJ2-7, with D unresolved. Germline CDR1 DFQATT, CDR2 SNEGSKA (reference sequence). V shed 5 bases and J shed 7 bases, with 9 bases lying between them. The CDR3 contains 10 residues. The CDR3: CSALWGEQYF. For the CDR3, the DNA is TGCAGTGCTCTTTGGGGTGAGCAGTACTTC.

This clonotype was picked up a small number of times. The chain employs TRBV28 and TRBJ1-1; TRBD1 matches 8 bases. The CDR3 sequence is 13 residues long. CDR1 and CDR2 from the germline V gene are MDHEN and SYDVKM. V lost 7 bases, J lost 4 bases, and 5 bases stayed unmatched. The CDR3 DNA reads as TGTGCCAGCATTCTCCAGGGGGCCACTGAAGCTTTCTTT. It yields the protein CASILQGATEAFF.

This clonotype was recorded at least ten times. The chain joins TRBV20-1 to TRBJ2-1; D unclear. The CDR3 sequence is 11 residues long. The ends were cut back, 6 bases at V and 7 bases at J, with 10 bases in the middle. The germline V gene encodes CDR1 DFQATT and CDR2 SNEGSKA (reference sequence). The CDR3: CSAGDGNEQFF. CDR3 DNA sequence: TGCAGTGCCGGAGACGGGAATGAGCAGTTCTTC.

This clonotype was counted at least ten times. This chain uses TRBV18 with TRBJ1-2; D not resolved. Trimming cost V 8 bases and J 3 bases, with 22 bases left between them. Looked up from germline, CDR1 is KGHSH and CDR2 is LQKENI. CDR3 length equals 16 residues. CDR3 protein: CASQHREAAWDYGYTF. CDR3 sequence (DNA): TGTGCCAGCCAACACCGGGAGGCAGCGTGGGACTATGGCTACACCTTC.

The V and J genes are TRBV28 and TRBJ2-3, with 10 bases matching TRBD1. Germline assignment: CDR1 MDHEN and CDR2 SYDVKM. CDR3 size: 18 residues. V shed 3 bases and J 6 bases; nucleotides not matched to a gene: 15. CDR3 sequence reads: CASSFAGPGTGAKDTQYF. Here the CDR3 DNA reads TGTGCCAGCAGTTTTGCTGGCCCCGGGACAGGGGCCAAGGATACGCAGTATTTT. The full variable domain, with the rest looked up from reference TRBV28 and TRBJ2-3, is DVKVTQSSRYLVKRTGEKVFLECVQDMDHENMFWYRQDPGLGLRLIYFSYDVKMKEKGDIPEGYSVSREKKERFSLILESASTNQTSMYLCASSFAGPGTGAKDTQYFGPGTRLTVL.

Remarks on this clonotype: Given a much more abundant clone one base away, this may be a read error. CDR3 loop: CAISQDSTGDYGYTF. DNA for the CDR3: TGTGCCATCAGCCAAGACTCGACAGGGGATTATGGCTACACCTTC. The chain couples TRBV3-1 to TRBJ1-2, with 8 bases lining up with TRBD1. The CDR3 length is 15 residues. Germline CDR1 reads LGHDT; CDR2 reads YNNKEL (reference sequence).

This clonotype was found many times. The chain joins TRBV4-1 to TRBJ2-1; D gene uncertain. CDR3 length: 14 amino acids. Between the trimmed V and J ends, which lost 0 bases and 3 bases, there was a span of 6 bases. Per germline, CDR1 MGHRA and CDR2 YSYEKL. The CDR3 nucleotides are TGCGCCAGCAGCCAAGATCCTAGCTACAATGAGCAGTTCTTC. Protein product: CASSQDPSYNEQFF.